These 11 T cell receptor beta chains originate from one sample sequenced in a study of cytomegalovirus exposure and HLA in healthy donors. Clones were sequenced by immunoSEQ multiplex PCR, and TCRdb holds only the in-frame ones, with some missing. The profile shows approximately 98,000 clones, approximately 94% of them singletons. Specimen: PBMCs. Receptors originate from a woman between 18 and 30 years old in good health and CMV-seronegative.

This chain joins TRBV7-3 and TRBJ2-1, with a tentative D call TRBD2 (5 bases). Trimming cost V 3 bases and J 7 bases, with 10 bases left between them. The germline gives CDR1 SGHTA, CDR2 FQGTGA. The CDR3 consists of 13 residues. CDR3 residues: CASSFLTGNEQFF. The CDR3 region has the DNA TGTGCCAGCAGCTTTCTGACGGGAAATGAGCAGTTCTTC.

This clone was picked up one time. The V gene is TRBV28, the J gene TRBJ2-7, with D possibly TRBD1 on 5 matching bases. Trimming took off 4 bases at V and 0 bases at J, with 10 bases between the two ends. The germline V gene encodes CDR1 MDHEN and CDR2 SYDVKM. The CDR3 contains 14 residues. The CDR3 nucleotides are TGTGCCAGCAGTTCGTGGGGCAGCTCCTACGAGCAGTACTTC. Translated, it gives CASSSWGSSYEQYF.

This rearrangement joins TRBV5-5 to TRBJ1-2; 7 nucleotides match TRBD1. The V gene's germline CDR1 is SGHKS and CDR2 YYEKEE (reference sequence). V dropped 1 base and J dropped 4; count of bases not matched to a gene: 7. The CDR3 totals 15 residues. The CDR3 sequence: CASSLRTGPSYGYTF. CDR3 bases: TGTGCCAGCAGCTTGCGGACAGGACCTTCCTATGGCTACACCTTC.

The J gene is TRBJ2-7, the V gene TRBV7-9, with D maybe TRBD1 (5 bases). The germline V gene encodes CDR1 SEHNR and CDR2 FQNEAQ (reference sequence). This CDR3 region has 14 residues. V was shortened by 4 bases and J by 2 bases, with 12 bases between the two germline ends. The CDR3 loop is CASSSKAGPYEQYF. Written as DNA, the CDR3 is TGTGCCAGCAGCTCTAAAGCAGGGCCCTACGAGCAGTACTTC.

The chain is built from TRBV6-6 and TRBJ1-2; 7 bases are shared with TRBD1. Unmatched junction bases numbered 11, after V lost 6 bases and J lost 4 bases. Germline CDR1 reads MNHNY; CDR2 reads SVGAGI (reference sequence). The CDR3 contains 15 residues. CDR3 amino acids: CASRARQGLIYGYTF. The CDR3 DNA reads TGTGCCAGCAGGGCCCGACAGGGCTTAATCTATGGCTACACCTTC.

CDR3 sequence: CASTSAGSYNEQFF. Written as DNA, the CDR3 is TGTGCCAGTACGTCGGCAGGCTCCTACAATGAGCAGTTCTTC. This rearrangement joins TRBV19 to TRBJ2-1; D is uncertain. V gave up 7 bases and J gave up 0 bases, with 10 bases separating them. CDR3 length: 14 residues. The germline CDR1 and CDR2 sequences are LNHDA and SQIVND (reference sequence).

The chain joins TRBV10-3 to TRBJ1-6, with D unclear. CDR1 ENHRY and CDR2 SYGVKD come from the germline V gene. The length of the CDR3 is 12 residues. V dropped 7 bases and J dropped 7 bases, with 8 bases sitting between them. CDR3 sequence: CAITAGNSPLHF. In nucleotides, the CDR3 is TGTGCCATCACTGCGGGGAATTCACCCCTCCACTTT.

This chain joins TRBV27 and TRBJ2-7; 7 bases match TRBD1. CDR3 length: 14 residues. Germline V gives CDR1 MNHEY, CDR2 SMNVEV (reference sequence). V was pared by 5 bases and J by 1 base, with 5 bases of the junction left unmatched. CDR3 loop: CASSPGQRSYEQYF. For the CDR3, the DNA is TGTGCCAGCAGTCCGGGACAGCGATCCTACGAGCAGTACTTC.

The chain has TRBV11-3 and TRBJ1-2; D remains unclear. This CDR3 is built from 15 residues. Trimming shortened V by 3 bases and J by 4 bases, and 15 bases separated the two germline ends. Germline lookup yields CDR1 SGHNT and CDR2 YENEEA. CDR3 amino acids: CASSFQATGSYGYTF. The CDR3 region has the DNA TGTGCCAGCAGCTTCCAAGCAACCGGGAGCTATGGCTACACCTTC. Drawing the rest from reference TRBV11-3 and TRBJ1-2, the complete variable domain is EAGVVQSPRYKIIEKKQPVAFWCNPISGHNTLYWYLQNLGQGPELLIRYENEEAVDDSQLPKDRFSAERLKGVDSTLKIQPAELGDSAVYLCASSFQATGSYGYTFGSGTRLTVV.

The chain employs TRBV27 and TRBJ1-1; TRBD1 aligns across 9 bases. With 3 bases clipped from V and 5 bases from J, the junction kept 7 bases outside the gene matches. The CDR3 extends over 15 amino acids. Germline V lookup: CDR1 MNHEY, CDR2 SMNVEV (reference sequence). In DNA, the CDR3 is TGTGCCAGCAGTTTTCTCGGACAGGGGTGGACTGAAGCTTTCTTT. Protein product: CASSFLGQGWTEAFF.

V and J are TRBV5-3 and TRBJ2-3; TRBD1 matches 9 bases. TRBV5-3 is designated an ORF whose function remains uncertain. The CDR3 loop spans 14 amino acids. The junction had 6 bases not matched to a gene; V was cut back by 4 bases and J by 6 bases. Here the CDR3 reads CARSPGQGLDTQYF. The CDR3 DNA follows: TGTGCCAGAAGCCCAGGACAGGGGCTCGATACGCAGTATTTT.